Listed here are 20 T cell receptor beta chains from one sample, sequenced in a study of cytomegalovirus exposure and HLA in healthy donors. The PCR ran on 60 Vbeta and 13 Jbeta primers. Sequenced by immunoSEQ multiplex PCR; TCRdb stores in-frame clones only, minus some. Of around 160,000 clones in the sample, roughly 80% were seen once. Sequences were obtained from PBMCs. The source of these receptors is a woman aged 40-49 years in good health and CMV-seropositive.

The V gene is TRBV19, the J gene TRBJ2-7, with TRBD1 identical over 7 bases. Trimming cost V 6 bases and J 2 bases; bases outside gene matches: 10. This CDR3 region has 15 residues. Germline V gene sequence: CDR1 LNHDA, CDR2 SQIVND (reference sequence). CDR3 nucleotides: TGTGCCAGTAGCACATCCGGGACAGCTCCCTACGAGCAGTACTTC. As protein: CASSTSGTAPYEQYF.

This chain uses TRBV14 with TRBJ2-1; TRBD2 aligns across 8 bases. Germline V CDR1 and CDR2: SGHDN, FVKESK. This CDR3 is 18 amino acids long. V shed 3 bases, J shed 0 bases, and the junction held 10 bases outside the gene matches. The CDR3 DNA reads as TGTGCCAGCAGCCATATGGCGGGAGGCGTTAACTCCTACAATGAGCAGTTCTTC. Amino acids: CASSHMAGGVNSYNEQFF.

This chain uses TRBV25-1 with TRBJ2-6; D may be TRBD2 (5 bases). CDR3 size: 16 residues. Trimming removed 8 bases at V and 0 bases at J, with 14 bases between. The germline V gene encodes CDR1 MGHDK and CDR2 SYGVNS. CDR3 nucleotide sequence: TGTGCCAGCCAACTAGACTCAGTCTCTGGGGCCAACGTCCTGACTTTC. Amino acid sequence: CASQLDSVSGANVLTF.

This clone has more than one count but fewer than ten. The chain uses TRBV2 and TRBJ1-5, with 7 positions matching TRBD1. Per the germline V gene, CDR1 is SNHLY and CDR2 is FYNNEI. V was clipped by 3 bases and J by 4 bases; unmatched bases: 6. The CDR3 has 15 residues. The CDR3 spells CASSEGQIGNQPQHF. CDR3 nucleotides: TGTGCCAGCAGTGAGGGACAGATAGGTAATCAGCCCCAGCATTTT.

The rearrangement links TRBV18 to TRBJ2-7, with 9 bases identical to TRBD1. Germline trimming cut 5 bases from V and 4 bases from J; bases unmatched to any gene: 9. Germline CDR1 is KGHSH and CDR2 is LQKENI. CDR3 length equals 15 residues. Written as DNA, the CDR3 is TGTGCCAGCTCAAGTAGACAGGGGGTTTCATACGAGCAGTACTTC. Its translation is CASSSRQGVSYEQYF.

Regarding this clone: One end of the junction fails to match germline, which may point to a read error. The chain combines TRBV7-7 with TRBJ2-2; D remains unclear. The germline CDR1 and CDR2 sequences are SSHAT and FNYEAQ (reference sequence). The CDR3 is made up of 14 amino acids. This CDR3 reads CASSLVANTGELFF. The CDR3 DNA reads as TGTGCTAGCAGCCTAGTAGCGAACACCGGGGAGCTGTTTTTT.

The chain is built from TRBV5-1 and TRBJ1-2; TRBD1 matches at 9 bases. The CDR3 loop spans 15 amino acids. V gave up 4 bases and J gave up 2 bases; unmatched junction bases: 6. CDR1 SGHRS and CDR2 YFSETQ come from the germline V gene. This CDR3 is CASSGMTGGNYGYTF. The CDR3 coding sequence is TGCGCCAGCAGCGGGATGACAGGGGGGAACTATGGCTACACCTTC.

CDR3 nucleotide sequence: TGTGCCATCAGTGAGGCAGGGACAGGGGGCTACGAGCAGTACTTC. Encoded protein: CAISEAGTGGYEQYF. V is TRBV10-3 and J is TRBJ2-7; 11 bases line up with TRBD1. The CDR3 has 15 residues. Looked up from germline, CDR1 is ENHRY and CDR2 is SYGVKD. Unmatched junction bases numbered 3, after V lost 2 bases and J lost 3 bases.

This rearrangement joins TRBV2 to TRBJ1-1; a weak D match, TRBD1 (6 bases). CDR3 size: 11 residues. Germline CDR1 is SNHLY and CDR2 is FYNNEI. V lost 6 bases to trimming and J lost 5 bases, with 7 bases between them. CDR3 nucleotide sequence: TGTGCCAGCAGACAGGGTACTGAAGCTTTCTTT. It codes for CASRQGTEAFF.

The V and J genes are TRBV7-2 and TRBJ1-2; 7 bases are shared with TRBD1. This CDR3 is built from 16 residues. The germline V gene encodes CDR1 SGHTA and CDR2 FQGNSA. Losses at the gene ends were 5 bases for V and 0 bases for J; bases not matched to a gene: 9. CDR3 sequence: CASSPGGHGANYGYTF. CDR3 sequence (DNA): TGTGCCAGCAGCCCAGGGGGGCACGGAGCTAACTATGGCTACACCTTC.

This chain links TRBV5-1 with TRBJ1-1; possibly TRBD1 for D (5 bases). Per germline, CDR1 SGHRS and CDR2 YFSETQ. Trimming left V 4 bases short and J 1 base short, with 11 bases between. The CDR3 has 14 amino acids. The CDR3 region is CASSPGHWNTEAFF. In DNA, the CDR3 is TGCGCCAGCAGCCCCGGACACTGGAACACTGAAGCTTTCTTT.

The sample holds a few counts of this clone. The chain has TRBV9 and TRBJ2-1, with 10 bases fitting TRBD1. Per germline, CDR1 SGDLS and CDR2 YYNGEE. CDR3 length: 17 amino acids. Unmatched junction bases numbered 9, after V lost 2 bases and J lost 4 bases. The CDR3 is CASSVGGGTGAYNEQFF. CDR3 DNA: TGTGCCAGCAGCGTCGGGGGAGGGACAGGGGCGTACAATGAGCAGTTCTTC. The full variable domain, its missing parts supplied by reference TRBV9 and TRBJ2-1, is DSGVTQTPKHLITATGQRVTLRCSPRSGDLSVYWYQQSLDQGLQFLIQYYNGEERAKGNILERFSAQQFPDLHSELNLSSLELGDSALYFCASSVGGGTGAYNEQFFGPGTRLTVL.

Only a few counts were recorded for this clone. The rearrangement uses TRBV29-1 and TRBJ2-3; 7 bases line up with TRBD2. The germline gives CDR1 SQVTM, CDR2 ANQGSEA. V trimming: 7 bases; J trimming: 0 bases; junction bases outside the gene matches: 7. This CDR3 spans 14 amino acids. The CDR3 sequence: CSALSGTSTDTQYF. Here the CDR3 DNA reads TGCAGCGCTCTGAGCGGGACTAGCACAGATACGCAGTATTTT.

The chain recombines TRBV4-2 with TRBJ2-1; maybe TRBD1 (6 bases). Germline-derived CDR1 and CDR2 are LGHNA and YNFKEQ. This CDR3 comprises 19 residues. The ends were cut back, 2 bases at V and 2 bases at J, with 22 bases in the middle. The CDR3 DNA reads TGTGCCAGCAGCCAATCCCCGCTGGGCAGGGGATTTCCCTACAATGAGCAGTTCTTC. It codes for CASSQSPLGRGFPYNEQFF.

The CDR3 loop is CASRSGDLNYEQYF. The DNA for the CDR3 is TGTGCCAGCAGATCAGGGGATTTAAACTACGAGCAGTACTTC. This rearrangement joins TRBV21-1 to TRBJ2-7; TRBD1 is taken as the D call from the table, unchecked against the DNA. TRBV21-1 is flagged as a pseudogene. This CDR3 is built from 14 residues.

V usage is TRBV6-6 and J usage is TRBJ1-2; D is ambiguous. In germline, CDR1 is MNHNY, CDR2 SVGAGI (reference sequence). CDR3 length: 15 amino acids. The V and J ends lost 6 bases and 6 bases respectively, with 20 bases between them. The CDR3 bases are TGTGCCAGCAGCGTCCTAATCGCAGGCTATGATGGCTACACCTTC. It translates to CASSVLIAGYDGYTF.

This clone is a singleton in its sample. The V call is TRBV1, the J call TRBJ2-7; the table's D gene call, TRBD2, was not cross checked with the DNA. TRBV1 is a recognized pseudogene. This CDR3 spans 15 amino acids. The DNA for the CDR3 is TGCACCAGCACACCGGGAAAACCCACCCTCTACGAGCAGTACTTC. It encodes CTSTPGKPTLYEQYF.

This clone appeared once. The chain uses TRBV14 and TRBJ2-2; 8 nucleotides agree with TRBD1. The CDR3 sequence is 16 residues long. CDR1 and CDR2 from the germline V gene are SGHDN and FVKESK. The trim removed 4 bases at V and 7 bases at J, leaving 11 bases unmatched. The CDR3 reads CASSLSGGAAVGELFF. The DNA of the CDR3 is TGTGCCAGCAGCCTATCAGGGGGCGCAGCGGTCGGGGAGCTGTTTTTT.

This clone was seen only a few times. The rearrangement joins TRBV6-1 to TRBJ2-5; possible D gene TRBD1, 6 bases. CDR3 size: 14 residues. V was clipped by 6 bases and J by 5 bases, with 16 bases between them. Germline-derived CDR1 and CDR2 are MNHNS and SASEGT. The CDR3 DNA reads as TGTGCCAGCAGGCGCAACAGGGAAGGGGAGACCCAGTACTTC. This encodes CASRRNREGETQYF.

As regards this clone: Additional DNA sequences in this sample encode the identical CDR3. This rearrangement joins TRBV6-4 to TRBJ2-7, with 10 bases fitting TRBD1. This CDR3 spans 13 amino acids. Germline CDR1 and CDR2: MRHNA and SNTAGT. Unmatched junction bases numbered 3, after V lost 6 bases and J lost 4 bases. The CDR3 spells CASSRDRGYEQYF. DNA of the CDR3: TGTGCCAGCAGCCGGGACAGGGGTTACGAGCAGTACTTC.